The clone carrying this TCR beta chain was seen many times. The sample comes from a study of T cells in Graves' hyperthyroidism and ophthalmopathy. There are 15 residues in the CDR3. V was pared by 5 bases and J by 6 bases, with 17 bases between. Germline CDR1 reads MNHEY; CDR2 reads SVGEGT. Amplified regions were TCR beta CDR3 sequences from RNA transcripts. Carried out on the TCR CDR3, a first-round RT-PCR used the HTBI primer set. TCRdb re-called the multiplex PCR reads through MiXCR, storing one row per CDR3 protein. The table lists about 590,000 distinct CDR3 sequences, around 14% of them singletons.

The sequence derives from a young woman with Graves' ophthalmopathy. The chain carries TRBV6-2 or TRBV6-3 and TRBJ2-1, with D tentatively TRBD1 (7 bases). The sample was blood. Written as DNA, the CDR3 is TGTGCCAGCAGTAGTCCGCAGGGGGGTTTCAATGAGCAGTTCTTC. It translates to CASSSPQGGFNEQFF.